These 13 T cell receptor beta chains came from one sample sequenced in a study of human T cells and chemical hapten exposure (TCRdb year 2021). To prepare the library, RACE was applied. The sequencing machine was a NextSeq 500. TCRdb ran its own pipeline on the public reads, namely fastp trimming at Q25 and MiXCR clone calling, and kept in-frame beta chains. Every CDR3 protein is listed once, alongside the most common genes and DNA of its rows. Recorded for this sample are 100,000 to 150,000 distinct CDR3 sequences; approximately 8.3% of them occurred a single time. The top ten constitute around 1.9% of the sample. What this sample's time point label stands for: healthy volunteer bleed at 2 weeks. Total RNA was extracted from unfractionated whole blood that had been collected in Tempus Blood RNA tubes. The sequenced sample consisted of whole blood. The receptors come from a male donor in good health. Some clones in this sample may be carry-over from other donors' samples.

This clonotype was observed at least ten times. This chain links TRBV9 with TRBJ2-7; TRBD2 is a possible D gene (7 bases). V lost 0 bases and J lost 4, with 14 bases in between. Germline CDR1 SGDLS, CDR2 YYNGEE. This CDR3 is 15 amino acids long. As DNA, the CDR3 is TGTGCCAGCAGCGTAGAACGAGGGGGGGCTTACGAGCAGTACTTC. Translation: CASSVERGGAYEQYF.

This clonotype showed up many times. The chain employs TRBV10-2 and TRBJ1-6; D unclear. The CDR3 runs to 14 residues. Germline V gene lookup returns CDR1 WSHSY and CDR2 SAAADI. V dropped 7 bases and J dropped 5 bases, with 12 bases sitting between them. CDR3 loop: CASTERGNNSPLHF. CDR3 nucleotides: TGCGCCAGCACCGAACGGGGAAATAATTCACCCCTCCACTTT.

DNA of the CDR3: TGTGCCAGCAGTGAGGCCGGACTAGCGGGGGGGCAAGAGACCCAGTACTTC. Protein sequence: CASSEAGLAGGQETQYF. The rearrangement joins TRBV25-1 to TRBJ2-5; 15 bases fit TRBD2. V shed 3 bases and J 2 bases; nucleotides not matched to a gene: 4. Germline V lookup: CDR1 MGHDK, CDR2 SYGVNS. The CDR3 sequence is 17 residues long.

This clonotype was picked up a small number of times. V usage is TRBV11-3 and J usage is TRBJ2-1; 11 bases are shared with TRBD2. This CDR3 is built from 15 residues. Per the germline V gene, CDR1 is SGHNT and CDR2 is YENEEA. The J segment lost 5 bases and the V segment lost 6 bases, leaving 6 bases of the junction unmatched. In nucleotides, the CDR3 is TGTGCCAGCAGTCTAGCGGGGGGAACACACAATGAGCAGTTCTTC. The encoded protein is CASSLAGGTHNEQFF.

This clonotype appeared a few times. V gene TRBV25-1 combines with J gene TRBJ2-3, with a possible D match to TRBD2 (5 bases). The CDR3 runs to 13 residues. CDR1 and CDR2 (germline): MGHDK, SYGVNS. Between the trimmed V and J ends, which lost 7 bases and 2 bases, there was a span of 10 bases. CDR3 nucleotide sequence: TGTGCCAGCAATGGCGGGCACACAGATACGCAGTATTTT. Translating gives CASNGGHTDTQYF.

This clonotype was counted ten times or more. The CDR3 region has the DNA TGCAGTGCTAGAGATGAAAGCGGGAGAATGGACAATGAGCAGTTCTTC. It encodes CSARDESGRMDNEQFF. The chain links TRBV20-1 to TRBJ2-1; 8 nucleotides agree with TRBD2. J gave up 5 bases and V 0 bases, and 9 bases lay outside the gene matches. The CDR3 loop spans 16 amino acids. Looked up from germline, CDR1 is DFQATT and CDR2 is SNEGSKA (reference sequence).

Only a few counts were recorded for this clonotype. V usage is TRBV10-3 and J usage is TRBJ2-7, with 8 bases lining up with TRBD1. The CDR3 loop spans 14 amino acids. Germline assignment: CDR1 ENHRY and CDR2 SYGVKD. Germline trimming cut 2 bases from V and 2 bases from J; bases unmatched to any gene: 2. The CDR3 DNA sequence: TGTGCCATCAGTGAGGGACAGGGACCCTACGAGCAGTACTTC. This codes for CAISEGQGPYEQYF.

Comments on this clonotype: This may arise from a read error, as a much more abundant clone is one base away. Lacking the conserved final phenylalanine or tryptophan, this CDR3 likely reflects a read error. The V and J genes are TRBV10-3 and TRBJ2-5; D is unresolved. The CDR3 contains 12 residues. Germline CDR1 and CDR2: ENHRY and SYGVKD. Trimming cost V 8 bases and J 2 bases, with 9 bases left between them. Here the CDR3 reads CAIAELQETQYC. The CDR3 DNA reads as TGTGCCATCGCCGAGTTACAAGAGACCCAGTACTGC.

This clonotype has just a few counts. The V and J genes are TRBV6-2 or TRBV6-3 and TRBJ2-7, with TRBD2 matching over 8 bases. Germline-derived CDR1 and CDR2 are MNHEY and SVGEGT. Losses at the gene ends were 2 bases for V and 4 bases for J; bases not matched to a gene: 7. This CDR3 has 15 residues. This chain's CDR3 is CASSYGVAGTYEQYF. The CDR3 DNA reads as TGTGCCAGCAGTTACGGGGTAGCGGGAACATACGAGCAGTACTTC.

In its sample, this clonotype was seen many times. The rearrangement links TRBV4-1 to TRBJ2-2, with a possible D match to TRBD1 (5 bases). Trimming stripped 0 bases from V and 6 bases from J, with 8 bases between. Looked up from germline, CDR1 is MGHRA and CDR2 is YSYEKL. The CDR3 consists of 14 residues. The CDR3 sequence is CASSQEDKSGELFF. The CDR3 coding sequence is TGCGCCAGCAGCCAAGAGGACAAGTCCGGGGAGCTGTTTTTT.

This clonotype has a count of ten or more. The chain combines TRBV14 with TRBJ2-7; D is undetermined. This CDR3 comprises 13 residues. From germline, CDR1 is SGHDN and CDR2 FVKESK. The V gene lost 5 bases and the J gene lost 0 bases, with 8 bases spanning the gap. This chain's CDR3 is CASSWASSYEQYF. In DNA form, the CDR3 reads TGTGCCAGCAGCTGGGCTAGCTCCTACGAGCAGTACTTC.

V gene TRBV7-9 combines with J gene TRBJ2-1, with D tentatively TRBD2 (5 bases). The CDR3 is made up of 17 amino acids. Germline V gene data show CDR1 as SEHNR and CDR2 as FQNEAQ (reference sequence). Between the trimmed V and J ends, which lost 1 base and 7 bases, there was a span of 20 bases. Here the CDR3 reads CASSLVASPKTGNEQFF. CDR3 bases: TGTGCCAGCAGCTTAGTAGCTAGCCCAAAAACGGGGAATGAGCAGTTCTTC. Variable domain in full (rest from reference TRBV7-9 and TRBJ2-1): DTGVSQNPRHKITKRGQNVTFRCDPISEHNRLYWYRQTLGQGPEFLTYFQNEAQLEKSRLLSDRFSAERPKGSFSTLEIQRTEQGDSAMYLCASSLVASPKTGNEQFFGPGTRLTVL.

This clonotype was seen at least ten times. The chain links TRBV6-2 or TRBV6-3 to TRBJ2-7; D is possibly TRBD1 (6 bases). V lost 6 bases and J lost 0, with 9 bases in between. CDR1 and CDR2 from the germline V gene are MNHEY and SVGEGT. The CDR3 is 13 residues long. CDR3 DNA: TGTGCCAGCAGCCGGGACACCTCCTACGAGCAGTACTTC. This encodes CASSRDTSYEQYF.